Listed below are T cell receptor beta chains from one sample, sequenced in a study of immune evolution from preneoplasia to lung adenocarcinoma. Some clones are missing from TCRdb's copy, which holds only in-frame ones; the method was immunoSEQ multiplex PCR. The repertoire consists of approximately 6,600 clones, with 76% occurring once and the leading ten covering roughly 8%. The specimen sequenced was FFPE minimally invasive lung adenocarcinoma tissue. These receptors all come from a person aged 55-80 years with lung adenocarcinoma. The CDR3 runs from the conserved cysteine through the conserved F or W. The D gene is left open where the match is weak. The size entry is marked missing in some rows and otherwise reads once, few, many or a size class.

CDR3 protein: CASSGRLAGDEDTQYF
CDR3 DNA: TGCGCCAGCAGTGGGAGACTAGCGGGAGATGAAGATACGCAGTATTTT
J gene: TRBJ2-3
D gene: TRBD2
clone size: NA
V gene: TRBV10-1

CDR3 protein: CASSVNIAFTDTQYF
CDR3 DNA: TGTGCCAGCAGCGTAAACATCGCGTTCACAGATACGCAGTATTTT
J gene: TRBJ2-3
D gene: NA
clone size: NA
V gene: TRBV9

CDR3 protein: CASSVASGSTDTQYF
CDR3 DNA: TGTGCCAGCAGCGTAGCGAGCGGGAGTACAGATACGCAGTATTTT
J gene: TRBJ2-3
D gene: TRBD2
clone size: few
V gene: TRBV9

CDR3 protein: CAITDRTLGYEQYF
CDR3 DNA: TGTGCCATCACGGACAGGACCCTAGGGTACGAGCAGTACTTC
J gene: TRBJ2-7
D gene: TRBD1
clone size: NA
V gene: TRBV6-6

CDR3 protein: CASSLDGTPYEQYF
CDR3 DNA: TGCGCCAGCAGCTTGGACGGGACACCCTACGAGCAGTACTTC
J gene: TRBJ2-7
D gene: NA
clone size: NA
V gene: TRBV5-1

CDR3 protein: CASSLPEDRSYEQYF
CDR3 DNA: TGCGCCAGCAGCTTGCCAGAGGACAGGTCCTACGAGCAGTACTTC
J gene: TRBJ2-7
D gene: TRBD1
clone size: few
V gene: TRBV5-1

CDR3 protein: CASSPPQGAGYTF
CDR3 DNA: TGTGCCAGCAGTCCACCCCAGGGGGCTGGCTACACCTTC
J gene: TRBJ1-2
D gene: TRBD1
clone size: NA
V gene: TRBV6-5

CDR3 protein: CATSRGQGDEQYF
CDR3 DNA: TGTGCCACCAGCAGAGGACAGGGGGACGAGCAGTACTTC
J gene: TRBJ2-7
D gene: TRBD1
clone size: NA
V gene: TRBV15

CDR3 protein: CASRAGGYNEQFF
CDR3 DNA: TGTGCCAGCAGGGCAGGAGGGTACAATGAGCAGTTCTTC
J gene: TRBJ2-1
D gene: NA
clone size: NA
V gene: TRBV7-9

CDR3 protein: CATSRVGGNYGYTF
CDR3 DNA: TGTGCCACCAGTAGAGTCGGTGGGAACTATGGCTACACCTTC
J gene: TRBJ1-2
D gene: NA
clone size: NA
V gene: TRBV15

CDR3 protein: CASSPSTGRNIQYF
CDR3 DNA: TGTGCCAGCAGCCCCTCGACAGGTCGAAACATTCAGTACTTC
J gene: TRBJ2-4
D gene: NA
clone size: NA
V gene: TRBV9

CDR3 protein: CASSSPGTRHYEQYF
CDR3 DNA: TGTGCCAGCAGTAGTCCCGGGACTAGACACTACGAGCAGTACTTC
J gene: TRBJ2-7
D gene: TRBD2
clone size: few
V gene: TRBV27

CDR3 protein: CAWRRGETQYF
CDR3 DNA: TGTGCCTGGAGGAGGGGGGAGACCCAGTACTTC
J gene: TRBJ2-5
D gene: NA
clone size: NA
V gene: TRBV30

CDR3 protein: CASSLMGGRTPEQYF
CDR3 DNA: TGTGCCAGCAGCTTAATGGGCGGGAGAACTCCCGAGCAGTACTTC
J gene: TRBJ2-7
D gene: TRBD2
clone size: few
V gene: TRBV7-9

CDR3 protein: CASSPLRADNEQFF
CDR3 DNA: TGTGCCAGCAGCCCTCTGAGGGCAGACAATGAGCAGTTCTTC
J gene: TRBJ2-1
D gene: NA
clone size: NA
V gene: TRBV11-2

CDR3 protein: CASNLGLAGVDTQYF
CDR3 DNA: TGCGCCAGCAACCTTGGACTAGCGGGAGTAGATACGCAGTATTTT
J gene: TRBJ2-3
D gene: TRBD2
clone size: once
V gene: TRBV10-2

CDR3 protein: CASSLAGTDTQYF
CDR3 DNA: TGCGCCAGCAGCTTAGCGGGGACAGATACGCAGTATTTT
J gene: TRBJ2-3
D gene: TRBD2
clone size: NA
V gene: TRBV5-1

CDR3 protein: CASSLTGGNEQFF
CDR3 DNA: TGTGCCAGCAGTCTCACAGGGGGCAATGAGCAGTTCTTC
J gene: TRBJ2-1
D gene: TRBD1
clone size: NA
V gene: TRBV28

CDR3 protein: CASSGRNGADTQYF
CDR3 DNA: TGTGCCAGCTCAGGACGCAATGGGGCAGATACGCAGTATTTT
J gene: TRBJ2-3
D gene: NA
clone size: NA
V gene: TRBV18

CDR3 protein: CSVEDLPGSSYNEQFF
CDR3 DNA: TGCAGCGTTGAAGATCTCCCAGGGAGCTCCTACAATGAGCAGTTCTTC
J gene: TRBJ2-1
D gene: NA
clone size: once
V gene: TRBV29-1

CDR3 protein: CARSLTGLINEKLFF
CDR3 DNA: TGTGCCAGAAGCTTGACAGGGCTGATTAATGAAAAACTGTTTTTT
J gene: TRBJ1-4
D gene: NA
clone size: few
V gene: TRBV7-5

CDR3 protein: CASSMRTGGPIRNEQFF
CDR3 DNA: TGTGCCAGTAGTATGAGGACGGGAGGCCCCATTCGGAATGAGCAGTTCTTC
J gene: TRBJ2-1
D gene: TRBD2
clone size: NA
V gene: TRBV19

CDR3 protein: CASSDGNGDTQYF
CDR3 DNA: TGTGCCAGCAGTGACGGGAATGGAGATACGCAGTATTTT
J gene: TRBJ2-3
D gene: NA
clone size: NA
V gene: TRBV25-1

CDR3 protein: CASRVGQEQFF
CDR3 DNA: TGTGCCAGCAGGGTTGGGCAGGAGCAGTTCTTC
J gene: TRBJ2-1
D gene: NA
clone size: few
V gene: TRBV6-5

CDR3 protein: CSVRTSGSYEQYF
CDR3 DNA: TGCAGCGTGAGGACTAGCGGCTCCTACGAGCAGTACTTC
J gene: TRBJ2-7
D gene: TRBD2
clone size: NA
V gene: TRBV29-1

CDR3 protein: CAISDRGSGANVLTF
CDR3 DNA: TGTGCCATTTCCGACAGGGGTTCAGGGGCCAACGTCCTGACTTTC
J gene: TRBJ2-6
D gene: TRBD1
clone size: NA
V gene: TRBV6-1

CDR3 protein: CASSPQGAGYGYTF
CDR3 DNA: TGTGCCAGCAGTCCTCAGGGGGCGGGCTATGGCTACACCTTC
J gene: TRBJ1-2
D gene: TRBD1
clone size: NA
V gene: TRBV28

CDR3 protein: CSATTSSEQYF
CDR3 DNA: TGCAGTGCTACCACTAGCTCCGAGCAGTACTTC
J gene: TRBJ2-7
D gene: NA
clone size: once
V gene: TRBV20-1

CDR3 protein: CASSELAGSQETQYF
CDR3 DNA: TGTGCCAGCAGCGAACTAGCGGGGTCCCAAGAGACCCAGTACTTC
J gene: TRBJ2-5
D gene: TRBD2
clone size: NA
V gene: TRBV28